The next 7 T cell receptor beta chains were all read from a single sample in a study of shared clonotypes between healthy human individuals. Assay used: immunoSEQ multiplex PCR; TCRdb lists only in-frame clones, some missing. The sample has approximately 2.5 million clones; 80% to 95% are singletons. Material for sequencing was naive CD4+ T cells from PBMCs. The subset: CD45RA+ positively selected. These TCRs come from a man younger than 35 in good health. Some clones in this sample may be carry-over from other donors' samples.

The chain joins TRBV29-1 to TRBJ2-1, with 7 bases matching TRBD2. Germline CDR1 is SQVTM and CDR2 is ANQGSEA. This CDR3 spans 17 amino acids. The V segment lost 6 bases and the J segment 4 bases; nucleotides outside the gene matches: 18. CDR3 DNA sequence: TGCAGCGTCGGGGGGACCTCTAGGAGGACTCCTTACAATGAGCAGTTCTTC. This encodes CSVGGTSRRTPYNEQFF.

To note about this clone: Its ends do not fully match the called genes, so a read error is possible. This sample also contains other DNA sequences that code for the same CDR3. The J gene is TRBJ1-2, the V gene TRBV9; no reliable D call. The CDR3 runs 17 residues. Germline values: CDR1 SGDLS, CDR2 YYNGEE. CDR3 DNA sequence: TGTGCTAGCAGCGTAGGTGGTATCGACCGCGGGCGTAAGGGCTACACCTTC. This gives the protein CASSVGGIDRGRKGYTF. Filled out from reference TRBV9 and TRBJ1-2, the complete variable domain reads DSGVTQTPKHLITATGQRVTLRCSPRSGDLSVYWYQQSLDQGLQFLIQYYNGEERAKGNILERFSAQQFPDLHSELNLSSLELGDSALYFCASSVGGIDRGRKGYTFGSGTRLTVV.

V and J are TRBV11-3 and TRBJ1-5; D not resolved. V was cut by 5 bases and J by 6 bases, with 8 bases left in between. The CDR3 has 12 residues. Germline loops: CDR1 SGHNT, CDR2 YENEEA. In DNA, the CDR3 is TGTGCCAGCAGCCCCAAACGTCAGCCCCAGCATTTT. Amino acid sequence: CASSPKRQPQHF.

V and J are TRBV4-3 and TRBJ1-5, with a tentative D call TRBD1 (6 bases). Trimming left V 1 base short and J 3 bases short, with 7 bases between. The germline V gene has CDR1 LGHNA and CDR2 YSLEER. The CDR3 contains 14 residues. This CDR3 is CASSQGQDNQPQHF. CDR3 DNA: TGCGCCAGCAGCCAAGGACAGGACAATCAGCCCCAGCATTTT.

J is TRBJ1-2 and V is TRBV20-1; possibly TRBD1 for D (6 bases). The CDR3 consists of 11 residues. Trimming pared 7 bases from V and 0 bases from J, leaving 6 bases between. Germline CDR1 DFQATT, CDR2 SNEGSKA (reference sequence). CDR3 amino acids: CSEGANYGYTF. The CDR3 DNA reads TGCAGTGAGGGGGCTAACTATGGCTACACCTTC.

As regards this clone: Distinct nucleotide sequences in the sample also encode this CDR3. The chain employs TRBV5-1 and TRBJ1-1; D gene uncertain. Germline V lookup: CDR1 SGHRS, CDR2 YFSETQ. The CDR3 is 14 residues long. V was pared by 0 bases and J by 2 bases, with 8 bases between. Written as DNA, the CDR3 is TGCGCCAGCAGCTTGGGCAGGCTAAACACTGAAGCTTTCTTT. As protein: CASSLGRLNTEAFF.

The V and J genes are TRBV5-1 and TRBJ2-3; a weak D match, TRBD1 (6 bases). The V and J ends lost 3 bases and 6 bases respectively, with 20 bases between them. This CDR3 contains 16 residues. Germline values: CDR1 SGHRS, CDR2 YFSETQ. The CDR3 is CASSSPAGAPEDTQYF. CDR3 nucleotides: TGCGCCAGCAGCTCCCCGGCAGGGGCCCCGGAGGATACGCAGTATTTT. The full variable domain, its missing parts supplied by reference TRBV5-1 and TRBJ2-3, is KAGVTQTPRYLIKTRGQQVTLSCSPISGHRSVSWYQQTPGQGLQFLFEYFSETQRNKGNFPGRFSGRQFSNSRSEMNVSTLELGDSALYLCASSSPAGAPEDTQYFGPGTRLTVL.